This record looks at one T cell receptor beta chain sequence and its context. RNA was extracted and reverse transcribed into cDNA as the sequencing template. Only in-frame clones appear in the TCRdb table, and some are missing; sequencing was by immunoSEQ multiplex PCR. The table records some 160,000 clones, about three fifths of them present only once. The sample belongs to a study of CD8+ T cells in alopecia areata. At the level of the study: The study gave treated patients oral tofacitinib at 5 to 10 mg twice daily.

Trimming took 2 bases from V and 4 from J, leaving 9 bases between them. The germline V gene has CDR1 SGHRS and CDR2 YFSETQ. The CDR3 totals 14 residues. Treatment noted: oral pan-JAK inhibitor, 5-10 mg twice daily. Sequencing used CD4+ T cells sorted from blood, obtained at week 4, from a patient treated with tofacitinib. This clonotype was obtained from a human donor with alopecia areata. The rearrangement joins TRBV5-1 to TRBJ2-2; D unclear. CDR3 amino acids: CASSFVGITGELFF. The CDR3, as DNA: TGCGCCAGCAGCTTCGTCGGCATCACCGGGGAGCTGTTTTTT.